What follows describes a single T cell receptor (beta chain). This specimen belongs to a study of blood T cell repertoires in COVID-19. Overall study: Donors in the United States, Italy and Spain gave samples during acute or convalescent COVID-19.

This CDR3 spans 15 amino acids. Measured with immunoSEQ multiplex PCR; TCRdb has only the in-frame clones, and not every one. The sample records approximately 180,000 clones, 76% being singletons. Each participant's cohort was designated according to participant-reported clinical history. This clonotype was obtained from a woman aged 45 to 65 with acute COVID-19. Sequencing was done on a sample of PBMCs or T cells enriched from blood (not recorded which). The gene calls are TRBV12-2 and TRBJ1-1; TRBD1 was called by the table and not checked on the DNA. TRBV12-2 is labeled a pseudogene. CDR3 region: CASRLRTGENTEAFF. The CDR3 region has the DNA TGTGCAAGTCGCTTACGGACAGGGGAGAACACTGAAGCTTTCTTT.